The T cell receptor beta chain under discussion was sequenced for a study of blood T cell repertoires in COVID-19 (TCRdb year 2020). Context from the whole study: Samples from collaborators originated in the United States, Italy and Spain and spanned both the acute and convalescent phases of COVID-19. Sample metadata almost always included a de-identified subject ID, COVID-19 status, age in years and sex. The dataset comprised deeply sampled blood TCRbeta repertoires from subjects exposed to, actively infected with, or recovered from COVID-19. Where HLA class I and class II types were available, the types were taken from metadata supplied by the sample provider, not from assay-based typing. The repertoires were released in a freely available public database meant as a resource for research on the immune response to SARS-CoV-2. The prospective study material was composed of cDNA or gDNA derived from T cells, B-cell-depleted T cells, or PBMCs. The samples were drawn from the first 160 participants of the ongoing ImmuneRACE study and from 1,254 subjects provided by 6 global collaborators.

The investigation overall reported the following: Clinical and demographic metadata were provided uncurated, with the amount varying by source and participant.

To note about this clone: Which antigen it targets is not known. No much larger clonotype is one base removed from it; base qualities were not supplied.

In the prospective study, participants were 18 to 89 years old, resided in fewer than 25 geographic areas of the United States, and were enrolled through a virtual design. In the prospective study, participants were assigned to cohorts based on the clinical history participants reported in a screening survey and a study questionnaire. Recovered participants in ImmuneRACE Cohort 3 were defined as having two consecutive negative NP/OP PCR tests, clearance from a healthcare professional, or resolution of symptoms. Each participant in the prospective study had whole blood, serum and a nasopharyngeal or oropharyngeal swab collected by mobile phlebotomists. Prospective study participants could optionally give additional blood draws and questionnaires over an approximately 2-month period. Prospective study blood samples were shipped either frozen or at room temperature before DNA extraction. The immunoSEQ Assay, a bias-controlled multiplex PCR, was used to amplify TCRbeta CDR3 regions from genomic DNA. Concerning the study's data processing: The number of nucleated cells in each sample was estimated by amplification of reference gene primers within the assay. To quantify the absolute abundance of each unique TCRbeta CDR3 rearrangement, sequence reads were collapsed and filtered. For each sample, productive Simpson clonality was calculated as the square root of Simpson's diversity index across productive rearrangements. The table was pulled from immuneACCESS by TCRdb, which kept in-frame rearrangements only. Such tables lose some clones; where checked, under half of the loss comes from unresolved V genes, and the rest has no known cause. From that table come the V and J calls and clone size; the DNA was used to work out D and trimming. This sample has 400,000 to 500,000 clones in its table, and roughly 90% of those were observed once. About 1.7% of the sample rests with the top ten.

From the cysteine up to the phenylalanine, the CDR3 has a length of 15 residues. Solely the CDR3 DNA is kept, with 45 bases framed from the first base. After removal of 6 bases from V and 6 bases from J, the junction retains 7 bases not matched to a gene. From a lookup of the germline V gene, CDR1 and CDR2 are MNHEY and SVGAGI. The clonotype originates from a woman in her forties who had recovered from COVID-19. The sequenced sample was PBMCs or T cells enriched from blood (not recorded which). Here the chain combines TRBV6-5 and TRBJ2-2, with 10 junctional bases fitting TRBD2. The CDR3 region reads CASRAASGSSGELFF. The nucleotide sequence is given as TGTGCCAGCAGGGCCGCTAGCGGGAGTTCCGGGGAGCTGTTTTTT.